This section outlines one TCR beta chain sequence together with its context. What it binds is unknown. CDR1 SGHTS and CDR2 YDEGEE come from the germline V gene. Between the trimmed V and J ends, which lost 2 bases and 2 bases, there was a span of 11 bases. The CDR3 length is 15 residues. These data come from a study of radiotherapy plus CTLA-4 blockade in lung cancer. Study-level points and caveats: TCR clones from tumors expanded in blood after radiotherapy plus ipilimumab.

Profiled with immunoSEQ multiplex PCR; TCRdb holds only in-frame clones, not every one. The data contain 30,000 to 40,000 clones, approximately 70% of them singletons. The source material was peripheral blood, sampled from a patient treated with radiotherapy plus ipilimumab. This receptor was identified in a human donor with non-small cell lung cancer who had stable disease on radiotherapy plus ipilimumab. The V and J genes are TRBV5-8 and TRBJ2-1, with D possibly matching TRBD1 (6 bases). CDR3 in amino acids: CASSFFRGAYNEQFF. Written as DNA, the CDR3 is TGTGCCAGCAGCTTTTTCAGGGGCGCCTACAATGAGCAGTTCTTC.